This TCR beta chain comes out of a study of siplizumab effects on memory and regulatory T cells. Whole-study results and caveats: Major contributors to the alloresponse seemed to be naive T cells, which also appeared more diverse than memory cells.

The ends were cut back, 5 bases at V and 10 bases at J, with 18 bases in the middle. Germline CDR1 reads SGHVS; CDR2 reads FQNEAQ. CDR3 length: 14 amino acids. Concerning this clone itself: Its target is unknown.

Produced via immunoSEQ multiplex PCR; TCRdb's table is partial and in-frame only. Here the sample spans more than 85,000 clones, roughly 92% being singletons. The sample taken for sequencing was CD4+ T cells sorted from blood. The chain has TRBV7-8 and TRBJ1-5, with D perhaps TRBD1 (6 bases). This receptor was obtained from a human donor in good health. CDR3 protein: CASSGGWTVEPQHF. CDR3 nucleotide sequence: TGTGCCAGCAGCGGGGGTTGGACAGTTGAACCCCAGCATTTT. Full variable domain (outside the CDR3, taken from reference TRBV7-8 and TRBJ1-5): GAGVSQSPRYKVAKRGQDVALRCDPISGHVSLFWYQQALGQGPEFLTYFQNEAQLDKSGLPSDRFFAERPEGSVSTLKIQRTQQEDSAVYLCASSGGWTVEPQHFGDGTRLSIL.